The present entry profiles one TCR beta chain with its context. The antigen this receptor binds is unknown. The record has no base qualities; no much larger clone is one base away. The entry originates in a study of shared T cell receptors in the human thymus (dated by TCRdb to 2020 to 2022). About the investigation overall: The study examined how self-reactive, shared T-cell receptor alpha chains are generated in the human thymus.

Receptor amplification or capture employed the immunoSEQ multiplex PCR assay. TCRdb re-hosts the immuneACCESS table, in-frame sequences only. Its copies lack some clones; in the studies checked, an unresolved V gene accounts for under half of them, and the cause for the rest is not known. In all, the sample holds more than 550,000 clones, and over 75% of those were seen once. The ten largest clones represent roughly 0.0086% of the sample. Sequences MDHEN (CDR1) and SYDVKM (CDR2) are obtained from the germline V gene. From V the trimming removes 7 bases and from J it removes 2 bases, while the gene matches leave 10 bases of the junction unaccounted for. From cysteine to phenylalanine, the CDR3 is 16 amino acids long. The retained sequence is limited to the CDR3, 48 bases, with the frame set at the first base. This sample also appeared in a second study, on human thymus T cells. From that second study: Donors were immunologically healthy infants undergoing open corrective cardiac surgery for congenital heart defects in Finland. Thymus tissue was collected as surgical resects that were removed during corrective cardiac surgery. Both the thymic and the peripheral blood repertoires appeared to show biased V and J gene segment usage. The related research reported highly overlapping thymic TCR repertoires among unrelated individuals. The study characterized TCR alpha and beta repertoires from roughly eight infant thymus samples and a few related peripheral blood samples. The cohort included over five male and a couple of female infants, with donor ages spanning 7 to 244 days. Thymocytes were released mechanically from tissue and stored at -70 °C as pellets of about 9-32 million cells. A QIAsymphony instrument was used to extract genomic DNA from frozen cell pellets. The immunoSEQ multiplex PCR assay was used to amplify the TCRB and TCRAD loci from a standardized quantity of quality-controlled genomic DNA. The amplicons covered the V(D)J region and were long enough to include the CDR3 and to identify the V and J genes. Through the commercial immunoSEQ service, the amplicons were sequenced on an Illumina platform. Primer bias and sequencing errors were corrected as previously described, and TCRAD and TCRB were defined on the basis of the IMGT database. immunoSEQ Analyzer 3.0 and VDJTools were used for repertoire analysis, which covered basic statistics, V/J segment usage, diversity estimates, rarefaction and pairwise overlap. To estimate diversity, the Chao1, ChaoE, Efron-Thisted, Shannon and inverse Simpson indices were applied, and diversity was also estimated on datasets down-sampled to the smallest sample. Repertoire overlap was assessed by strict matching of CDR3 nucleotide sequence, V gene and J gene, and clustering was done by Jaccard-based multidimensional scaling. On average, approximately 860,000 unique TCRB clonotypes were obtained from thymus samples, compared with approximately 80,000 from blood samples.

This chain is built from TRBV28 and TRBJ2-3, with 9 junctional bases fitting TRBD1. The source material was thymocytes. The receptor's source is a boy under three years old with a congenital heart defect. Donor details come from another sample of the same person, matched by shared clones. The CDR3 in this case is CASTIPGTGPTDTQYF. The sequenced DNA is TGTGCCAGCACCATCCCCGGGACAGGGCCCACAGATACGCAGTATTTT.